Shown below are 21 T cell receptor beta chains from a single sample sequenced in a study of blood T cell repertoires in COVID-19. Sequencing used immunoSEQ multiplex PCR; TCRdb keeps in-frame clones, though not all of them. The sample has tens of thousands of clones; 84% are singletons. Sequenced material: peripheral blood. These receptors were collected from a man aged 50 or older with acute or convalescent COVID-19.

To note about this clone: The conserved closing phenylalanine or tryptophan is absent in this CDR3, likely reflecting a read error. The DNA is omitted, as the CDR3 cannot be located on it reliably, and the CDR3 follows TCRdb's listing. V gene TRBV2 combines with J gene TRBJ2-7; no check of the table's D call, TRBD2, against the DNA was made. Per the germline V gene, CDR1 is SNHLY and CDR2 is FYNNEI. A total of 14 residues make up the CDR3, ends included. The CDR3 region is CASSEAGESTSVVC.

The chain joins TRBV5-1 to TRBJ2-2; 13 positions agree with TRBD2. The CDR3 is 16 amino acids. J gave up 5 bases and V 4 bases, and 5 bases lay outside the gene matches. The germline V gene has CDR1 SGHRS and CDR2 YFSETQ. The CDR3 loop reads CASSGLAGVGTGELFF. CDR3 nucleotides: TGCGCCAGCAGCGGACTAGCGGGAGTTGGGACCGGGGAGCTGTTTTTT.

This chain connects TRBV9 to TRBJ2-7; perhaps TRBD1 as D (7 bases). This CDR3 spans 15 amino acids. The ends were cut back, 4 bases at V and 5 bases at J, with 19 bases in the middle. CDR1 SGDLS and CDR2 YYNGEE come from the germline V gene. Written as DNA, the CDR3 is TGTGCCAGCAGCCCATTGACAGGGAGGTTCCACGAGCAGTACTTC. Amino acids: CASSPLTGRFHEQYF.

V is TRBV5-1 and J is TRBJ2-5; 8 nucleotides match TRBD2. The junction had 7 bases not matched to a gene; V was cut back by 4 bases and J by 2 bases. The CDR3 covers 15 residues. Germline loops: CDR1 SGHRS, CDR2 YFSETQ. DNA of the CDR3: TGCGCCAGCAGCACCCAACTAGCGGCGCAAGAGACCCAGTACTTC. Protein product: CASSTQLAAQETQYF.

The genes are TRBV30 and TRBJ1-5; no clear D gene. Trimming shortened V by 2 bases and J by 0 bases, and 8 bases separated the two germline ends. This CDR3 has 14 amino acids. CDR1 and CDR2 (germline): GTSNPN, SVGIG (reference sequence). Here the CDR3 reads CAWSPLRSNQPQHF. The CDR3 DNA reads as TGTGCCTGGAGTCCCCTGCGTAGCAATCAGCCCCAGCATTTT.

V is TRBV6-2 or TRBV6-3 and J is TRBJ1-2; TRBD1 matches 9 bases. The germline V gene has CDR1 MNHEY and CDR2 SVGEGT. Losses at the gene ends were 5 bases for V and 7 bases for J; bases not matched to a gene: 5. The CDR3 loop spans 13 amino acids. The CDR3 spells CASSTGGAGGYTF. CDR3 nucleotide sequence: TGTGCCAGCAGTACAGGGGGCGCCGGTGGCTACACCTTC.

The CDR3 DNA follows: TGTGCCACCGGGGAGGTGTATGGCTACACCTTC. Its protein is CATGEVYGYTF. The V call is TRBV28, the J call TRBJ1-2, with D hard to call. V lost 10 bases, J lost 5 bases, and 11 bases lay in between. The length of the CDR3 is 11 residues. Germline CDR1 and CDR2: MDHEN and SYDVKM.

This rearrangement joins TRBV3-1 (or the pseudogene TRBV3-2) to TRBJ2-7; a possible D gene is TRBD2 (6 bases). The CDR3 consists of 15 residues. Trimming shortened V by 4 bases and J by 2 bases, and 15 bases separated the two germline ends. Germline V CDR1 and CDR2: LGHDT, YNNKEL (reference sequence). The CDR3 reads CASSRGGQGTYEQYF. The CDR3 bases are TGTGCCAGCAGCCGGGGAGGACAAGGAACCTACGAGCAGTACTTC.

The CDR3 sequence: CSVEGSSGSSGELFF. In DNA form, the CDR3 reads TGCAGCGTTGAAGGGTCTAGCGGGAGTTCCGGGGAGCTGTTTTTT. The chain combines TRBV29-1 with TRBJ2-2, with 10 bases aligning to TRBD2. J was trimmed by 6 bases and V by 1 base; bases with no gene match: 5. The CDR3 is 15 amino acids. The germline gives CDR1 SQVTM, CDR2 ANQGSEA.

V gene TRBV7-2 combines with J gene TRBJ2-1; 9 bases are shared with TRBD2. Germline trimming cut 2 bases from V and 6 bases from J; bases unmatched to any gene: 5. Germline V lookup: CDR1 SGHTA, CDR2 FQGNSA. The CDR3 runs to 15 residues. This CDR3 reads CASSLFAGGLNEQFF. The CDR3 coding sequence is TGTGCCAGCAGCTTATTTGCGGGAGGGCTCAATGAGCAGTTCTTC.

The chain employs TRBV19 and TRBJ1-5; 11 bases agree with TRBD1. Germline V CDR1 and CDR2: LNHDA, SQIVND (reference sequence). After removal of 11 bases from V and 11 bases from J, the junction contained 8 bases not matched to a gene. The CDR3 totals 12 residues. For the CDR3, the DNA is TGTGCCTCGGGACAGGGGGTATCGGCCCAGCATTTT. It codes for CASGQGVSAQHF. Full variable domain (outside the CDR3, taken from reference TRBV19 and TRBJ1-5): DGGITQSPKYLFRKEGQNVTLSCEQNLNHDAMYWYRQDPGQGLRLIYYSQIVNDFQKGDIAEGYSVSREKKESFPLTVTSAQKNPTAFYLCASGQGVSAQHFGDGTRLSIL.

The chain joins TRBV4-2 to TRBJ2-3; 9 nucleotides agree with TRBD2. This CDR3 is built from 15 residues. CDR1 is LGHNA and CDR2 is YNFKEQ in the germline V gene. Germline trimming cut 2 bases from V and 7 bases from J; bases unmatched to any gene: 7. In nucleotides, the CDR3 is TGTGCCAGCAGCCAACTCGCGGGGGGGAGGTATACGCAGTATTTT. It codes for CASSQLAGGRYTQYF.

V usage is TRBV9 and J usage is TRBJ2-2; no clear D. This CDR3 comprises 14 residues. V was trimmed by 0 bases and J by 2 bases, leaving 5 bases between them. CDR1 is SGDLS, CDR2 YYNGEE, per germline. The CDR3 protein is CASSVVLNTGELFF. CDR3 DNA: TGTGCCAGCAGCGTAGTTCTCAACACCGGGGAGCTGTTTTTT.

The chain joins TRBV6-5 to TRBJ1-5; 7 bases map to TRBD1. V lost 6 bases, J lost 5 bases, and 10 bases stayed unmatched. The CDR3 consists of 15 residues. Germline CDR1 and CDR2: MNHEY and SVGAGI. This CDR3 is CASRTGQVTYQPQHF. The CDR3 DNA is TGTGCCAGCAGGACCGGACAGGTGACCTATCAGCCCCAGCATTTT.

The chain couples TRBV15 to TRBJ2-5; D call uncertain. This CDR3 region has 13 residues. V dropped 4 bases and J dropped 7 bases, with 13 bases sitting between them. Per germline, CDR1 LNHNV and CDR2 YYDKDF (reference sequence). The CDR3 DNA reads TGTGCCACCAGCAAGAGGCCAGAGTCGACCCAGTACTTC. Its translation is CATSKRPESTQYF.

The J gene is TRBJ1-1, the V gene TRBV5-1; 9 bases map to TRBD1. The V segment lost 3 bases and the J segment 1 base; nucleotides outside the gene matches: 4. Germline assignment: CDR1 SGHRS and CDR2 YFSETQ. There are 15 residues in the CDR3. This chain's CDR3 is CASSSGQGSNTEAFF. In nucleotides, the CDR3 is TGCGCCAGCAGCTCGGGACAGGGCTCGAACACTGAAGCTTTCTTT.

This clone is a singleton in its sample. The chain combines TRBV15 with TRBJ2-6, with D possibly matching TRBD2 (7 bases). Germline CDR1 and CDR2: LNHNV and YYDKDF (reference sequence). The CDR3 runs to 17 residues. V lost 3 bases to trimming and J lost 4 bases, with 16 bases between them. CDR3 DNA: TGTGCCACCAGCAGTCCCTCCCGGGGGGCCGGGGCCAACGTCCTGACTTTC. Residues: CATSSPSRGAGANVLTF.

The rearrangement uses TRBV14 and TRBJ2-7, with TRBD1 as a possible D gene (5 bases). Germline V gene data show CDR1 as SGHDN and CDR2 as FVKESK. The CDR3 is 12 residues long. V lost 6 bases and J 3 bases, leaving 9 bases between the germline ends. The CDR3 DNA reads as TGTGCCAGCAGACAGGAAGACTACGAGCAGTACTTC. Its translation is CASRQEDYEQYF.

The chain links TRBV12-5 to TRBJ2-2; 10 nucleotides line up with TRBD2. This CDR3 spans 16 amino acids. V was clipped by 0 bases and J by 5 bases; unmatched bases: 3. Germline loops: CDR1 LGHNT, CDR2 FRNRAP. CDR3 DNA sequence: TGTGCTAGTGGTTTGGTTTTAGCGGGAGGTACCGGGGAGCTGTTTTTT. Residues: CASGLVLAGGTGELFF. The full variable domain, rest sourced from reference TRBV12-5 and TRBJ2-2, is DARVTQTPRHKVTEMGQEVTMRCQPILGHNTVFWYRQTMMQGLELLAYFRNRAPLDDSGMPKDRFSAEMPDATLATLKIQPSEPRDSAVYFCASGLVLAGGTGELFFGEGSRLTVL.

The V gene is TRBV23-1, the J gene TRBJ1-2, with no clear D. TRBV23-1 is treated as an ORF (open reading frame) with a function not yet certain. V lost 2 bases to trimming and J lost 3 bases, with 10 bases between them. The CDR3 runs 14 residues. CDR3 nucleotides: TGCGCCAGCAGTCAAAGATCACAGTACTATGGCTACACCTTC. It encodes CASSQRSQYYGYTF.

This clone was detected once. This rearrangement joins TRBV20-1 to TRBJ1-5; no reliable D call. V lost 3 bases and J 1 base, leaving 10 bases between the germline ends. Germline CDR1 is DFQATT and CDR2 is SNEGSKA (reference sequence). This CDR3 has 14 residues. CDR3 sequence reads: CSASSVRSNQPQHF. CDR3 coding DNA: TGCAGTGCTAGTAGCGTACGCAGCAATCAGCCCCAGCATTTT.